A selection of T cell receptor beta chains follows, all from one sample in a study of cytomegalovirus exposure and HLA in healthy donors. Libraries were prepared by immunoSEQ multiplex PCR; TCRdb keeps only in-frame clonotypes and omits some of them. The sample consists of over 100,000 clones, around 80% of them appearing once. The sequenced material came from PBMCs. Source of these receptors: a female donor in good health and CMV-seronegative. CDR3s include the opening cysteine and the closing phenylalanine or tryptophan. D genes are given only for firm matches. Clone size is shown for a subset of rows, as once, few, many or a class of expanded clone.

J: TRBJ2-7; D: TRBD1; V: TRBV7-2; size: .; DNA: TGTGCCAGCAGCTTATACCCCGGACAGGACTACGAGCAGTACTTC; CDR3: CASSLYPGQDYEQYF
J: TRBJ2-7; D: .; V: TRBV2; size: .; DNA: TGTGCCAGCAGTGAAACCCACCCCGTGAGTTTTGAGTACTTC; CDR3: CASSETHPVSFEYF
J: TRBJ1-1; D: .; V: TRBV28; size: .; DNA: TGTGCCAGCAGTTTGTCGGGGAAAGCTTTCTTT; CDR3: CASSLSGKAFF
J: TRBJ2-7; D: .; V: TRBV28; size: .; DNA: TGTGCCAGCAGTTTGCCACAGGGAAGCTCCTACGAGCAGTACTTC; CDR3: CASSLPQGSSYEQYF
J: TRBJ2-7; D: TRBD1; V: TRBV10-3; size: .; DNA: TGTGCCATCAGTGAATCTAGAGGGGGCATAAGGGCGAGCTCCTACGAGCAGTACTTC; CDR3: CAISESRGGIRASSYEQYF
J: TRBJ2-1; D: .; V: TRBV28; size: .; DNA: TGTGCCAGCAGGGGGAGGAATGAGCAGTTCTTC; CDR3: CASRGRNEQFF
J: TRBJ1-1; D: .; V: TRBV5-6; size: once; DNA: TGTGCCAGCAGCTTGTTGGGGGCTATCACTGAAGCTTTCTTT; CDR3: CASSLLGAITEAFF
J: TRBJ2-5; D: .; V: TRBV30; size: .; DNA: TGTGCCTGGAGGGACAGTAGGGAGACCCAGTACTTC; CDR3: CAWRDSRETQYF
J: TRBJ1-5; D: .; V: TRBV7-2; size: .; DNA: TGTGCCAGCAGCTACTTAGTAGGGGATGGTCAGCCCCAGCATTTT; CDR3: CASSYLVGDGQPQHF
J: TRBJ2-1; D: TRBD2; V: TRBV30; size: .; DNA: TGTGCCTGGAGTGTAGAGGCGGGAGGGCCCCCCCGGTTCTTC; CDR3: CAWSVEAGGPPRFF
J: TRBJ2-5; D: TRBD2; V: TRBV6-6; size: .; DNA: TGTGCCAGCAGTCTTGAGGGACTAGCGGGTCAAGAGACCCAGTACTTC; CDR3: CASSLEGLAGQETQYF
J: TRBJ2-1; D: TRBD2; V: TRBV9; size: many; DNA: TGTGCCAGCAGCGTAGGGCTTCTCAGGGGACTAGCGCGAAACAATGAGCAGTTCTTC; CDR3: CASSVGLLRGLARNNEQFF
J: TRBJ2-7; D: TRBD1; V: TRBV19; size: .; DNA: TGTGCCAGTAGTCCCGGGACAGGGACATACGAGCAGTACTTC; CDR3: CASSPGTGTYEQYF
J: TRBJ2-7; D: TRBD1; V: TRBV19; size: .; DNA: TGTGCCAGTAGTCCAAGCCCCCAGACAGGGACGGGGCAGTACTTC; CDR3: CASSPSPQTGTGQYF
J: TRBJ1-5; D: .; V: TRBV10-3; size: once; DNA: TGTGCCATCAGTGAGTCCGCGGGGGGAGGCAATCAGCCCCAGCATTTT; CDR3: CAISESAGGGNQPQHF
J: TRBJ1-4; D: TRBD1; V: TRBV9; size: once; DNA: TGTGCCAGCAGCGTGACAGGGGATCTTGGCGAAAAACTGTTTTTT; CDR3: CASSVTGDLGEKLFF
J: TRBJ1-2; D: .; V: TRBV19; size: .; DNA: TGTGCCAGTAGTAGAAGGGACATTTCGTATGGCTACACCTTC; CDR3: CASSRRDISYGYTF
J: TRBJ2-7; D: TRBD1; V: TRBV27; size: .; DNA: TGTGCCAGCAGTCCCTCGCCGGGGACAGGGGGTTCCTACGAGCAGTACTTC; CDR3: CASSPSPGTGGSYEQYF